This TCR beta chain was sequenced in a study of low-dose radiotherapy and immunotherapy resistance in tumors. This clonotype was counted many times. Documented time point: before trial treatment. The therapy administered to donors comprised nivolumab, ipilimumab, aspirin, low-dose cyclophosphamide and low-dose radiotherapy. This CDR3 region has 16 residues. The V and J ends lost 3 bases and 2 bases, in that order; junction bases with no gene match: 12. CDR1 and CDR2 (germline): GTSNPN, SVGIG (reference sequence). Primers targeting TRAV and TRBV primed first-strand cDNA, covering alpha and beta chains. Amplification, which lasted around 18 PCR cycles, used a constant-region primer and V-primer adapter to amplify TCRs. One entry per CDR3 protein, called by TCRdb with MiXCR from the reads. Of tens of thousands of distinct CDR3 sequences listed, around a third are singletons.

This sequence was found in a male donor with gallbladder cancer. Sequences were derived from PBMCs, sampled before treatment. The chain links TRBV30 to TRBJ1-2; 7 bases match TRBD1. The CDR3 reads CAWSGGRQGLNYGYTF. Written as DNA, the CDR3 is TGTGCCTGGAGCGGAGGAAGACAGGGCCTAAACTATGGCTACACCTTC.